Listed here is a single TCR beta chain. The antigen is unknown. Sequencing was performed with immunoSEQ multiplex PCR; in TCRdb, only in-frame clones are kept and a portion is missing. The sample lists 92,000 or so clones, about 92% occurring once. The sample originates from a study of Tregs in tolerant kidney transplant recipients. This CDR3 has 15 residues. V was trimmed by 0 bases and J by 7 bases, leaving 12 bases between them. Germline assignment: CDR1 SGHVS and CDR2 FNYEAQ. Findings and limits, study-wide: Biological reproducibility was not directly addressed, but technical replication error appeared minimal. Expanding Tregs on activated donor B cells appeared to best identify donor-specific TCRbeta clones.

The J gene is TRBJ2-2, the V gene TRBV7-6, with D possibly matching TRBD2 (5 bases). This receptor was obtained from a human donor in good health. The source material was CD8+ T cells from blood. CDR3 nucleotides: TGTGCCAGCAGCTTAGCCCTTGGGAGCGACGGGGAGCTGTTTTTT. Translation gives CASSLALGSDGELFF.